This record concerns one TCR beta chain sequence. Its specificity is unknown. This sample was taken from a study of CD4 T cells in relation to SARS-CoV-2 and coronaviruses. General study findings and limits: Each donor contributed either pre-pandemic or post-infection samples, not both. Memory recall responses, not primary responses primed in culture, are what the assay detects. No crossreactivity against non-spike viral proteins was tested here.

Clones were read by immunoSEQ multiplex PCR, and TCRdb kept only the in-frame ones, dropping some. The table includes tens of thousands of clones, about 91% detected once. Germline V gene lookup returns CDR1 SGHRS and CDR2 YFSETQ. V shed 4 bases, J shed 1 base, and the junction held 5 bases outside the gene matches. The CDR3 runs to 15 residues. This clonotype was sampled from an adult with COVID-19. The V call is TRBV5-1, the J call TRBJ1-3; 7 nucleotides line up with TRBD1. Input material: naive CD4+ T cells from PBMCs. Subset defined: naive CD4+ T cells isolated by negative enrichment. CDR3: CASSAGQASGNTIYF. In DNA, the CDR3 is TGCGCCAGCAGCGCAGGACAGGCATCTGGAAACACCATATATTTT.